The present T cell receptor (beta chain) was sequenced within a study of T cell responses to AZD1222 COVID-19 vaccine. About the research overall: Pooled samples include second doses given at about 4 or 12 weeks. The study, taken as a whole, reports: After two AZD1222 doses, spike-specific TCR breadth and depth rose versus day 0.

The CDR3 runs to 15 residues. Per germline, CDR1 SNHLY and CDR2 FYNNEI. With 3 bases removed from V and 7 bases from J, the gap between germline ends came to 19 bases. TCRdb's table, derived via immunoSEQ multiplex PCR, lists solely in-frame clones and lacks some. The data show 150,000 to 200,000 clones, 85% to 95% seen once. This clone has only a few counts. Its specificity is unknown. Sample: peripheral blood, taken on day 0 of AZD1222 vaccination. The chain uses TRBV2 and TRBJ2-7; D remains unclear. The sequence was collected from an adult in good health. CDR3: CASSEQDRASREQYF. The CDR3 nucleotides are TGTGCCAGCAGTGAGCAGGACCGCGCATCACGAGAGCAGTACTTC.